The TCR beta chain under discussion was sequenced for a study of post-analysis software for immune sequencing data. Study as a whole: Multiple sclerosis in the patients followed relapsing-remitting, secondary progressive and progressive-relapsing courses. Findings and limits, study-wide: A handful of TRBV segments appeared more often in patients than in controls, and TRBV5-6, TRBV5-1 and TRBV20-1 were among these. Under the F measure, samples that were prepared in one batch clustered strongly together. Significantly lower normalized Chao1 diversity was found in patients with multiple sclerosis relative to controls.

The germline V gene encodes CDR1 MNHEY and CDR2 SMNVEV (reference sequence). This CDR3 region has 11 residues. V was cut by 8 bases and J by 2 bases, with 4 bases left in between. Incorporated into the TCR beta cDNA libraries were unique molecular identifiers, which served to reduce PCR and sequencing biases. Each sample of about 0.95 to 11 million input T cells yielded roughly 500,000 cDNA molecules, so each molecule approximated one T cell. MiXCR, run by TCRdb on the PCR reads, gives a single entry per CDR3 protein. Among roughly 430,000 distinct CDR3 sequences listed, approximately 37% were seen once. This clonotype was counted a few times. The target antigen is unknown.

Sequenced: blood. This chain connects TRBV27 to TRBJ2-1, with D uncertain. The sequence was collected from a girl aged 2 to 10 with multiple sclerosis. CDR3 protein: CASVAYNEQFF. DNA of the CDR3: TGTGCCAGCGTTGCCTACAATGAGCAGTTCTTC.